This record looks at one TCR beta chain sequence and its context. Its specificity is unknown. This sample was included in a study of vaccination effects on CD4 cells after COVID-19. CDR3 length: 16 amino acids. Having been cultured for ten to eleven days, the cells underwent CD4+ T cell isolation. Two-dose vaccination with either BNT162b2 or mRNA-1273 was given to the participants. Clones were sequenced by immunoSEQ multiplex PCR, and TCRdb holds only the in-frame ones, with some missing. The table has 45,000 to 60,000 clones, under 80% seen once. Material: CD4+ T cells from PBMCs cultured without peptide, obtained after COVID-19 vaccination. The TCR sequence derives from a human donor who received a COVID-19 vaccine. The V call is TRBV21-1, the J call TRBJ2-4; TRBD1, the D gene given by the table, was not confirmed from the DNA. TRBV21-1 is described as a pseudogene. As DNA, the CDR3 is TGTGCCAGCAGCAACTGGGCAGGGGGCCCCAAAAACATTCAGTACTTC. It codes for CASSNWAGGPKNIQYF.